The 31 T cell receptor beta chains in this list originate from one sample, sequenced in a study of T cells after yellow fever vaccination. One entry per CDR3 protein results from TCRdb running MiXCR on the 5' RACE reads. The sample has 120,000 to 150,000 distinct CDR3 sequences, roughly 8% seen once. The source material was CD4+ T cells sorted from PBMCs, sampled 5 days after the yellow fever booster vaccination. The receptors originated from a man in his thirties or forties who received the YFV17D yellow fever vaccine.

This clonotype turned up a few times. The V gene is TRBV5-1, the J gene TRBJ2-5, with 7 bases identical to TRBD1. The CDR3 is 14 amino acids. V was pared by 4 bases and J by 2 bases, with 5 bases of the junction left unmatched. CDR1 and CDR2 from the germline V gene are SGHRS and YFSETQ. The CDR3 DNA reads TGCGCCAGCAGCCCCGGACAGGCACAAGAGACCCAGTACTTC. It translates to CASSPGQAQETQYF.

In its sample, this clonotype was seen many times. J is TRBJ2-2 and V is TRBV20-1; D not certain. V was clipped by 2 bases and J by 4 bases, with 11 bases between them. CDR1 is DFQATT, CDR2 SNEGSKA, per germline (reference sequence). This CDR3 is built from 14 residues. The CDR3 reads CSARPNLSTGELFF. The CDR3 DNA reads as TGCAGTGCTAGACCAAATCTTAGCACCGGGGAGCTGTTTTTT.

This clonotype was detected many times. In DNA form, the CDR3 reads TGTGCCAGCTCACCGATCCCCGGCGCAGCGGATACGCAGTATTTT. The encoded protein is CASSPIPGAADTQYF. This sequence joins TRBV18 and TRBJ2-3; D unclear. In germline, CDR1 is KGHSH, CDR2 LQKENI. Trimming removed 3 bases at V and 6 bases at J, with 16 bases between. The CDR3 extends over 15 amino acids.

The chain uses TRBV5-1 and TRBJ2-5; tentatively, D is TRBD2 (5 bases). The V gene lost 7 bases and the J gene lost 0 bases, with 13 bases spanning the gap. The CDR3 is 14 residues long. Per germline, CDR1 SGHRS and CDR2 YFSETQ. This CDR3 is CASRLDLYQETQYF. Written as DNA, the CDR3 is TGCGCCAGCCGACTGGACTTGTACCAAGAGACCCAGTACTTC.

There are many counts of this clonotype. V usage is TRBV6-2 or TRBV6-3 and J usage is TRBJ1-1; possibly TRBD1 for D (6 bases). This CDR3 has 12 residues. Germline V gives CDR1 MNHEY, CDR2 SVGEGT. V lost 7 bases and J 9 bases, leaving 15 bases between the germline ends. The CDR3 sequence: CASTPRGKQAFF. As DNA, the CDR3 is TGTGCCAGCACCCCGAGGGGGAAGCAAGCTTTCTTT.

V gene TRBV6-5 combines with J gene TRBJ1-5; 10 bases are shared with TRBD1. The J segment lost 4 bases and the V segment lost 10 bases, leaving 4 bases of the junction unmatched. CDR3 length equals 13 residues. Germline assignment: CDR1 MNHEY and CDR2 SVGAGI. The CDR3: CAIRGQGNQPQHF. Written as DNA, the CDR3 is TGTGCCATCCGGGGACAGGGGAATCAGCCCCAGCATTTT.

Many counts were recorded for this clonotype. The J gene is TRBJ1-1, the V gene TRBV20-1; TRBD1 agrees at 8 bases. CDR3 length equals 13 residues. Trimming cost V 6 bases and J 0 bases; bases outside gene matches: 3. The germline gives CDR1 DFQATT, CDR2 SNEGSKA (reference sequence). CDR3 loop: CSAPGQVNTEAFF. DNA for the CDR3: TGCAGTGCACCGGGACAGGTGAACACTGAAGCTTTCTTT.

This clonotype has a count of ten or more. CDR3 coding DNA: TGTGCCAGCAGAACTCCAGGGGGCCCAGAGACCCAGTACTTC. Its protein product is CASRTPGGPETQYF. The chain uses TRBV28 and TRBJ2-5; the match to TRBD1 covers 8 bases. Losses at the gene ends were 6 bases for V and 4 bases for J; bases not matched to a gene: 7. CDR1 and CDR2 from the germline V gene are MDHEN and SYDVKM. This CDR3 region has 14 residues. Full variable domain (remainder filled in from reference TRBV28 and TRBJ2-5): DVKVTQSSRYLVKRTGEKVFLECVQDMDHENMFWYRQDPGLGLRLIYFSYDVKMKEKGDIPEGYSVSREKKERFSLILESASTNQTSMYLCASRTPGGPETQYFGPGTRLLVL.

The CDR3 reads CASSTRDEQYF. The CDR3 region has the DNA TGTGCCAGCAGTACCCGAGACGAGCAGTACTTC. The chain combines TRBV6-6 with TRBJ2-7; D gene ambiguous. Trimming removed 5 bases at V and 5 bases at J, with 7 bases between. Germline CDR1 MNHNY, CDR2 SVGAGI (reference sequence). The CDR3 is 11 residues long.

This clonotype occurred many times. J is TRBJ1-1 and V is TRBV6-1; 9 bases are a match to TRBD1. The CDR3 spans 13 residues. Trimming at V came to 9 bases and at J to 3 bases, leaving 5 bases not matched to a gene. From germline, CDR1 is MNHNS and CDR2 SASEGT. The CDR3 coding sequence is TGTGCCAGTGCAAGGGACAGGGACACTGAAGCTTTCTTT. It specifies CASARDRDTEAFF.

This clonotype was recorded at least ten times. The gene calls are TRBV5-1 and TRBJ2-7; D unresolved. The CDR3 extends over 13 amino acids. V lost 0 bases to trimming and J lost 6 bases, with 10 bases between them. Germline CDR1 reads SGHRS; CDR2 reads YFSETQ. CDR3 coding DNA: TGCGCCAGCAGCTTGGGTAGTTTATCCGAGCAGTACTTC. This translates into CASSLGSLSEQYF.

This clonotype was seen ten or more times. The genes are TRBV12-3 or TRBV12-4 and TRBJ1-2; D ambiguous. V was shortened by 3 bases and J by 7 bases, with 12 bases between the two germline ends. The CDR3 has 13 amino acids. The CDR3, as DNA: TGTGCCAGCAGTTTCTCCGGGTTTGGTGGCTACACCTTC. Its protein is CASSFSGFGGYTF.

This clonotype was seen ten or more times. The chain recombines TRBV15 with TRBJ2-1; 13 bases line up with TRBD2. Trimming cost V 3 bases and J 9 bases; bases outside gene matches: 8. Germline V gene sequence: CDR1 LNHNV, CDR2 YYDKDF (reference sequence). The CDR3 is 16 amino acids. The CDR3 DNA reads TGTGCCACCAGCAGGGGTTTACTAGCGGGAGGGCCTGAGCAGTTCTTC. Translating it yields CATSRGLLAGGPEQFF.

The sample holds many counts of this clonotype. The CDR3 reads CSVRQGTDTQYF. CDR3 sequence (DNA): TGCAGCGTTCGTCAGGGAACAGATACGCAGTATTTT. The chain recombines TRBV29-1 with TRBJ2-3, with D possibly TRBD1 on 5 matching bases. Trimming pared 5 bases from V and 3 bases from J, leaving 9 bases between. This CDR3 is 12 amino acids long. Germline V CDR1 and CDR2: SQVTM, ANQGSEA.

This clonotype was found many times. The rearrangement uses TRBV20-1 and TRBJ1-6; perhaps TRBD1 as D (6 bases). The germline V gene encodes CDR1 DFQATT and CDR2 SNEGSKA (reference sequence). The V end lost 3 bases, the J end lost 12 bases, and 12 bases lay between the germline ends. CDR3 length equals 12 residues. The CDR3 sequence: CSARDSGKPLHF. CDR3 sequence (DNA): TGCAGTGCTAGGGACAGCGGTAAACCCCTCCACTTT.

This chain uses TRBV3-1 with TRBJ2-7, with TRBD2 matching over 8 bases. This CDR3 comprises 17 residues. Looked up from germline, CDR1 is LGHDT and CDR2 is YNNKEL (reference sequence). The V gene end was trimmed by 0 bases and the J gene end by 6 bases; junction bases not matched to a gene: 13. CDR3 sequence reads: CASSQDLRGTSPLEQYF. Written as DNA, the CDR3 is TGTGCCAGCAGCCAAGATCTTAGGGGGACTAGTCCCCTCGAGCAGTACTTC.

This clonotype was recorded at least ten times. The V gene is TRBV20-1, the J gene TRBJ2-7, with a tentative D call TRBD1 (5 bases). Germline V lookup: CDR1 DFQATT, CDR2 SNEGSKA (reference sequence). The CDR3 is 13 amino acids. Trimming pared 7 bases from V and 5 bases from J, leaving 18 bases between. Here the CDR3 DNA reads TGCAGTGGCTCTGCAGGGTATCGAGACGAGCAGTACTTC. This gives the protein CSGSAGYRDEQYF.

The table lists this clonotype with a few counts. This chain joins TRBV5-4 and TRBJ2-1; D is unclear. V shed 0 bases and J shed 9 bases, with 7 bases lying between them. Per germline, CDR1 SGHNT and CDR2 YYREEE (reference sequence). The CDR3 loop spans 12 amino acids. CDR3 loop: CASSLVRGEQFF. The CDR3 DNA reads as TGTGCCAGCAGCTTGGTCCGAGGTGAGCAGTTCTTC.

Concerning this clonotype itself: One base away lies a much larger clone, so this may be a sequencing read error. The chain recombines TRBV6-5 with TRBJ1-1; possibly TRBD1 for D (5 bases). The germline V and J ends were trimmed by 4 bases and 3 bases, with 15 bases remaining between them. There are 15 residues in the CDR3. The germline CDR1 and CDR2 sequences are MNHEY and SVGAGI. This CDR3 is CASSWGSGGDTEAFF. In DNA form, the CDR3 reads TGTGCCAGCAGTTGGGGCAGTGGAGGGGACACTGAAGCTTTCTTT.

Many counts were recorded for this clonotype. The rearrangement joins TRBV29-1 to TRBJ1-1, with D tentatively TRBD1 (6 bases). The CDR3 runs 13 residues. The V and J ends lost 4 bases and 5 bases respectively, with 14 bases between them. Germline CDR1 is SQVTM and CDR2 is ANQGSEA. The CDR3 region has the DNA TGCAGCGTTGGGGGGCAGGGCTGGACTGAAGCTTTCTTT. This gives the protein CSVGGQGWTEAFF.

This clonotype came up many times. The chain is built from TRBV2 and TRBJ2-1, with 9 bases matching TRBD2. Trimming took 6 bases from V and 7 from J; bases not matched to a gene: 4. This CDR3 contains 13 residues. CDR1 and CDR2 (germline): SNHLY, FYNNEI. The CDR3 DNA reads TGTGCCAGCAGGGCGACTAGCGGTAATGAGCAGTTCTTC. This sequence encodes CASRATSGNEQFF.

This clonotype appeared a few times. The chain joins TRBV28 to TRBJ2-1, with 7 bases aligning to TRBD2. From germline, CDR1 is MDHEN and CDR2 SYDVKM. CDR3 length: 15 amino acids. Unmatched junction bases numbered 6, after V lost 7 bases and J lost 0 bases. The DNA of the CDR3 is TGTGCCAGCACTGGCGGGAGACCCTCCTACAATGAGCAGTTCTTC. Its protein product is CASTGGRPSYNEQFF.

Ten or more counts support this clonotype. The chain has TRBV6-5 and TRBJ2-1, with D maybe TRBD1 (5 bases). The CDR3 sequence is 15 residues long. The V end lost 2 bases, the J end lost 2 bases, and 10 bases lay between the germline ends. Germline V gene data show CDR1 as MNHEY and CDR2 as SVGAGI. The CDR3 here is CASSYRGIAYNEQFF. The CDR3 coding sequence is TGTGCCAGCAGTTACAGGGGTATAGCCTACAATGAGCAGTTCTTC.

This clonotype was found many times. The V call is TRBV7-9, the J call TRBJ2-3; D might be TRBD2 (6 bases). This CDR3 comprises 13 residues. With 4 bases removed from V and 4 bases from J, the gap between germline ends came to 9 bases. Germline CDR1 is SEHNR and CDR2 is FQNEAQ (reference sequence). DNA of the CDR3: TGTGCCAGCAGCTCGGGGGAGGCAGATACGCAGTATTTT. Amino acid sequence: CASSSGEADTQYF.

This clonotype has ten or more counts. Sequence at one end of the junction differs from germline and may be a read error. CDR3 coding DNA: TGTGCTAGCAGCCGCATCACCGGATCAGAGACCCAGTACTTC. It translates to CASSRITGSETQYF. The J gene is TRBJ2-5, the V gene TRBV7-7; D remains ambiguous. Germline lookup yields CDR1 SSHAT and CDR2 FNYEAQ (reference sequence). This CDR3 spans 14 amino acids.

In its sample, this clonotype was seen many times. The chain employs TRBV4-3 and TRBJ2-1; 8 nucleotides align to TRBD2. The germline gives CDR1 LGHNA, CDR2 YSLEER. The trim removed 2 bases at V and 0 bases at J, leaving 3 bases unmatched. The length of the CDR3 is 16 residues. The CDR3 DNA is TGCGCCAGCAGCCAAAGCGGGAGAAGCTCCTACAATGAGCAGTTCTTC. This translates into CASSQSGRSSYNEQFF.

This clonotype was recorded many times. V usage is TRBV6-5 and J usage is TRBJ2-5, with D perhaps given as TRBD1 or TRBD2 (5 bases each). The germline CDR1 and CDR2 sequences are MNHEY and SVGAGI. The CDR3 is 14 residues long. Trimming left V 0 bases short and J 14 bases short, with 19 bases between. In nucleotides, the CDR3 is TGTGCCAGCAGTTACTCCCGAGGGACGGGATGGGTCTACTTC. It codes for CASSYSRGTGWVYF.

This clonotype has a count of ten or more. This rearrangement joins TRBV27 to TRBJ2-1, with a tentative D call TRBD2 (5 bases). CDR3 length: 15 residues. Trimming took off 4 bases at V and 5 bases at J, with 15 bases between the two ends. Germline V gene lookup returns CDR1 MNHEY and CDR2 SMNVEV (reference sequence). CDR3 loop: CASSSRGVPNNEQFF. The CDR3 nucleotides read TGTGCCAGCAGTTCCCGGGGTGTTCCGAACAATGAGCAGTTCTTC.

This clonotype was counted ten times or more. This sequence joins TRBV20-1 and TRBJ1-5, with D maybe TRBD1 (6 bases). The CDR3 is made up of 12 amino acids. Deletions cut 5 bases from V and 7 bases from J, with 12 bases between. Per the germline V gene, CDR1 is DFQATT and CDR2 is SNEGSKA (reference sequence). The CDR3 reads CSAEGGIQPQHF. CDR3 nucleotide sequence: TGCAGTGCTGAGGGGGGGATACAGCCCCAGCATTTT.

This clonotype was recorded many times. The rearrangement links TRBV7-2 to TRBJ2-3; 7 nucleotides agree with TRBD2. The germline V gene has CDR1 SGHTA and CDR2 FQGNSA. J gave up 2 bases and V 6 bases, and 8 bases lay outside the gene matches. The CDR3 contains 15 residues. The CDR3 reads CASRLAGDPTDTQYF. The CDR3 DNA sequence: TGTGCCAGCAGGCTGGCGGGAGACCCCACAGATACGCAGTATTTT.

The table lists this clonotype with many counts. The chain has TRBV20-1 and TRBJ2-2, with 8 bases identical to TRBD1. The germline V gene encodes CDR1 DFQATT and CDR2 SNEGSKA (reference sequence). Trimming at V came to 5 bases and at J to 0 bases, leaving 2 bases not matched to a gene. The CDR3 is 14 residues long. The CDR3 loop is CSAAQGANTGELFF. DNA of the CDR3: TGCAGTGCTGCACAGGGGGCGAACACCGGGGAGCTGTTTTTT.